This T cell receptor (beta chain) stems from a study of cytomegalovirus exposure and HLA in healthy donors. Although they were nominally healthy when sampled, donors likely had unrecorded immune exposures. Researchers ran the PCR with 60 Vbeta and 13 Jbeta primers. Generated by immunoSEQ multiplex PCR, the TCRdb table keeps only in-frame clones and is missing some. This table holds about 130,000 clones, 75% found once. This CDR3 has 15 amino acids. Germline V gene sequence: CDR1 SGHNT, CDR2 YYREEE (reference sequence). V was clipped by 1 base and J by 2 bases, with 12 bases between them. Of note for this clone: No antigen is known for it.

Study-wide results and limits: The only immune exposure information that was available was CMV serostatus. Per a prior analysis, the majority of TCR beta V segments were productive roughly 87% or roughly 30% of the time.

This TCR was recovered from a woman between 50 and 59 years old in good health and CMV-seronegative. Material: PBMCs. V gene TRBV5-4 combines with J gene TRBJ1-2, with D unresolved. Written as DNA, the CDR3 is TGTGCCAGCAGCTTGAGTCAGGAGGGAAACTATGGCTACACCTTC. Translated: CASSLSQEGNYGYTF.